Sequencing of this T cell receptor (beta chain) was carried out in a study of shared clonotypes between healthy human individuals (dated by TCRdb to 2018 to 2020). With respect to the entire study: A few men and a couple of women, aged 18 to 49 years, made up the cohort. For each donor, three plates each were used for CD4 naive and CD4 memory, two plates were used for CD8 naive, and one plate was used for CD8 memory. Between about 0.85 and 9.5 billion PBMCs per donor were obtained by leukapheresis. Libraries were prepared and TCR repertoires were sequenced by different laboratories using diverse techniques, in order to increase sequencing depth and limit assay-specific biases. To estimate repertoire size and how much clonotype sharing occurs between individuals, the study deeply sequenced the blood TCR repertoires of about 5 healthy adults. Overall results and qualifications from the work: Across a few donors, around 5.4% of naive CD4, more than 3% of naive CD8, around 2.1% of memory CD4, and approximately 0.42% of memory CD8 clonotypes were shared. Larger estimated clonotype richness was generally found for naive subsets than for memory subsets. Based on pairwise subsampling, the degree of clonotype sharing among donors was expected to be affected by sequencing depth. Higher generation probabilities were observed for clonotypes shared by all four sorted-subset donors than for non-shared clonotypes. Rarefaction of sorted-subset datasets indicated incomplete sequencing despite the large sequencing depth. Because the study included a small number of donors, the genetic and exposure-history diversity represented was limited. Sampling was restricted to blood, and TCR repertoires in tissues likely differ from the TCR repertoires found in blood.

Healthy HIV-negative adults with no recently reported acute infections or vaccinations were included as donors. Every donor was a Caucasian adult living in Nashville, Tennessee, USA. CD4+ T cells were enriched through magnetic negative selection, after which naive cells were positively selected on CD45RA and the remaining negative fraction served as the memory subset. Blood was obtained by leukapheresis, after which PBMCs were separated by Ficoll-Histopaque density gradient centrifugation and cryopreserved in liquid nitrogen vapor phase. Purity and quantity of every magnetically sorted T cell population were checked by analytical flow cytometry. Genomic DNA was isolated from every sorted fraction and measured by UV absorbance on a Nanodrop 2000c. Using the deep immunoSEQ assay, multiplex PCR amplified TCR CDR3 regions from genomic DNA. Extracted genomic DNA from each cell subset was distributed evenly across all wells of several immunoSEQ 96-well plates, and each plate was treated as a replicate. For sorted subsets, each replicate PCR was loaded with approximately 190 ng genomic DNA, equivalent to about 30,000 T cell genomes. Purified libraries were quantified with a Qubit 3.0 fluorometer, sized on a Bioanalyzer 2100, and re-quantified with the KAPA Library Quantification kit. Every immunoSEQ 96-well plate was sequenced on a dedicated single-read 150-cycle Illumina NextSeq 550 flow cell. On the study's bioinformatics: Because the immunoSEQ output held only junctional sequences and lacked quality scores, the filtering could not match the filtering applied to full-length reads. To assign V/J genes and CDR3, sequences were annotated using PyIR, a Python wrapper for IgBLAST v1.9, with IMGT germline references. Reads were removed for weak V/J assignments (E-value above 1e-6), missing CDR3, stop codons, out-of-frame junctions, or ambiguous translated residues. V3J clonotypes were defined as sequences sharing the same inferred V gene, J gene, and CDR3 amino acid sequence. To compute the percentage overlap between repertoires, the number of shared unique clonotypes was divided by the size of the smaller repertoire. RTK rarefaction, the Chao1 estimator, and Recon v2.1 estimates of unobserved clonotypes were used to assess repertoire richness. Generation probabilities were computed with OLGA for all TCRbeta clonotypes obtained by the gDNA method from four donors. In TCRdb, the immuneACCESS table is reduced to in-frame sequences with V and J assigned. These tables do not hold every clone; where another copy was compared, an unresolved V gene accounts for under half, and the others remain unexplained. From that table come the V and J calls and clone size; the DNA was used to work out D and trimming. Present in this sample are 1,100,000 or so clones, around three quarters of which were seen just once. Approximately 0.52% of the sample is held by the ten biggest clonotypes.

The germline ends are 11 bases apart after V is trimmed by 6 bases and J by 1 base. The germline V gene (reference sequence) specifies LNHDA as CDR1 and SQIVND as CDR2. There are 14 amino acids in the CDR3, from cysteine to phenylalanine inclusive. The retained sequence is limited to the CDR3, 42 bases, with the frame set at the first base. With respect to this clone: Its antigen remains undetermined. The input lacks base qualities; no much larger clone sits a single base away.

This TCR derives from a man between 18 and 35 years old in good health. Some clones in this sample may be carry-over from other donors' samples. Here the chain combines TRBV19 and TRBJ2-3; no D gene is confidently identified. The specimen was memory CD4+ T cells from PBMCs. The sample's cell subset or site label is to be understood as: CD45RA-negative fraction. The DNA sequence is TGTGCCAGTAGGCGGAGTGGGGGCACAGATACGCAGTATTTT. Its translation is CASRRSGGTDTQYF. Reference TRBV19 and TRBJ2-3 genes cover what lies past the CDR3, so the full variable domain is DGGITQSPKYLFRKEGQNVTLSCEQNLNHDAMYWYRQDPGQGLRLIYYSQIVNDFQKGDIAEGYSVSREKKESFPLTVTSAQKNPTAFYLCASRRSGGTDTQYFGPGTRLTVL.